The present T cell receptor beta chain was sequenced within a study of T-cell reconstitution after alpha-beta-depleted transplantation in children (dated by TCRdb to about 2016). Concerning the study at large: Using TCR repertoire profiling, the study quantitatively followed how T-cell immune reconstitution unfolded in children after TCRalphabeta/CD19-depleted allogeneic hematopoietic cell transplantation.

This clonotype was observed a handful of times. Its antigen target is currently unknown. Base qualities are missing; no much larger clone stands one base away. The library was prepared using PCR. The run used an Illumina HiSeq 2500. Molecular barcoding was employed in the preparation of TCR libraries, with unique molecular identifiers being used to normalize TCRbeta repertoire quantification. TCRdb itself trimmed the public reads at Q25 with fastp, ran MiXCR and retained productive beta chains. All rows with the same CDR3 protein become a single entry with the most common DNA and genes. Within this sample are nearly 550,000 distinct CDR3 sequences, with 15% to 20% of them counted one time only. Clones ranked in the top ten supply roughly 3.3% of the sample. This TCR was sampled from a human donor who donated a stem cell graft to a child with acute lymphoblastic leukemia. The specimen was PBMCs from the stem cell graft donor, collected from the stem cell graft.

The CDR3 is CASSLAGLAKNIQYF. Read as DNA, the sequence is TGCGCCAGCAGCTTGGCCGGTCTAGCCAAAAACATTCAGTACTTC. Recombination joined TRBV5-1 with TRBJ2-4; the D gene cannot be resolved reliably. The CDR3 covers 15 residues, taking in both the cysteine and the phenylalanine. Of all the DNA, just the CDR3 is kept, 45 bases in frame from base 1. CDR1 and CDR2 (SGHRS, YFSETQ) derive from the germline V gene. V is pared back by 0 bases and J by 0 bases, with 7 bases lying between the germline termini.